This T cell receptor beta chain was profiled in a study of Graves' ophthalmopathy and Graves' hyperthyroidism. The ends were cut back, 0 bases at V and 4 bases at J, with 10 bases in the middle. The CDR3 sequence is 14 residues long. In germline, CDR1 is DFQATT, CDR2 SNEGSKA (reference sequence). An approximately 10 ml volume of fresh peripheral blood provided the PBMCs. Researchers took RNA transcripts and amplified TCR beta CDR3 regions from them. RT-PCR in the first round used HTBI primers; a second-round multiplex PCR followed. Each CDR3 protein gets one entry after TCRdb re-called the multiplex PCR reads with MiXCR. The sample has roughly 51,000 distinct CDR3 sequences, over 40% seen once. In its sample, this clonotype was seen many times.

The clonotype originates from an adult man with Graves' ophthalmopathy. The chain has TRBV20-1 and TRBJ1-5, with unresolved D. Material: peripheral blood. CDR3 sequence reads: CSARDSSGNQPQHF. Written as DNA, the CDR3 is TGCAGTGCTAGAGATTCCTCGGGGAATCAGCCCCAGCATTTT.